A single T cell receptor beta chain is shown here with its context. Its antigen remains unidentified. Measured with immunoSEQ multiplex PCR; TCRdb has only the in-frame clones, and not every one. The table shows about 95,000 clones, with approximately 86% occurring only once. The data are from a study of radiation and T cells in renal cell carcinoma. This sample's time point: baseline pretreatment blood. Regarding treatment: 15 Gy SBRT to primary tumor, nephrectomy 4 weeks later. V lost 0 bases to trimming and J lost 3 bases; unmatched junction nucleotides: 5. CDR3 size: 15 residues. Germline V lookup: CDR1 SGDLS, CDR2 YYNGEE. Findings and caveats of the study: Baseline intratumoral clonotype presence is unknown without pretreatment biopsies.

The clonotype comes from a man in his forties or fifties with renal cell carcinoma. The chain has TRBV9 and TRBJ2-7; 8 positions match TRBD2. The specimen was blood, collected from a patient whose treatment included radiotherapy and nephrectomy. The CDR3 is CASSVAGTSDYEQYF. In DNA, the CDR3 is TGTGCCAGCAGCGTAGCCGGGACTAGTGACTACGAGCAGTACTTC.